Below, 21 T cell receptor beta chains from the same sample are listed, as sequenced in a study of PD-1 blockade in classical Hodgkin lymphoma. Sequencing was performed with immunoSEQ multiplex PCR; in TCRdb, only in-frame clones are kept and a portion is missing. The repertoire includes approximately 150,000 clones, approximately 72% of them detected once, and roughly 9.2% sits in the top ten. All patients relapsed after autologous stem cell transplantation, and brentuximab vedotin exposure varied. The sample was peripheral blood mononuclear cells (PBMCs), taken before the second cycle of nivolumab. These receptors came from a human donor with classical Hodgkin lymphoma.

The rearrangement uses TRBV19 and TRBJ1-1; no clear D. V shed 5 bases and J shed 0 bases, with 13 bases lying between them. CDR1 is LNHDA, CDR2 SQIVND, per germline (reference sequence). The CDR3 totals 15 residues. CDR3 coding DNA: TGTGCCAGTAGTGCCGGTCCCCTGATGAACACTGAAGCTTTCTTT. Its translation: CASSAGPLMNTEAFF.

CDR3 bases: TGTGCCAGCAGAGGACAGGGGGCAGTCTATGGCTACACCTTC. Encoded protein: CASRGQGAVYGYTF. The chain links TRBV6-6 to TRBJ1-2; 11 nucleotides agree with TRBD1. The CDR3 spans 14 residues. CDR1 is MNHNY and CDR2 is SVGAGI in the germline V gene (reference sequence). Trimming cost V 6 bases and J 4 bases; bases outside gene matches: 4.

V and J are TRBV11-2 and TRBJ1-5; the D gene is possibly TRBD1 (6 bases). The germline V gene has CDR1 SGHAT and CDR2 FQNNGV. The V gene lost 0 bases and the J gene lost 5 bases, with 11 bases spanning the gap. This CDR3 spans 15 amino acids. Written as DNA, the CDR3 is TGTGCCAGCAGCTTAGATCGGGGGCCGTATCAGCCCCAGCATTTT. It yields the protein CASSLDRGPYQPQHF.

V usage is TRBV6-6 and J usage is TRBJ2-2, with D hard to call. CDR3 length: 13 residues. Per the germline V gene, CDR1 is MNHNY and CDR2 is SVGAGI (reference sequence). V gave up 4 bases and J gave up 3 bases, with 6 bases separating them. The CDR3 nucleotides read TGTGCCAGCAGTTTTCTCGACACCGGGGAGCTGTTTTTT. This sequence encodes CASSFLDTGELFF.

This chain joins TRBV7-9 and TRBJ2-3; 10 bases line up with TRBD1. V was clipped by 1 base and J by 11 bases; unmatched bases: 18. CDR3 length: 18 residues. CDR1 is SEHNR, CDR2 FQNEAQ, per germline (reference sequence). DNA of the CDR3: TGTGCCAGCAGCTTAGGGTCGACAGGGGGCGATCCTAGGGCGGGGCAGTATTTT. This codes for CASSLGSTGGDPRAGQYF.

The gene calls are TRBV4-3 and TRBJ2-4; 7 bases are a match to TRBD1. CDR3 length: 16 amino acids. V lost 4 bases to trimming and J lost 6 bases; unmatched junction nucleotides: 12. CDR1 is LGHNA and CDR2 is YSLEER in the germline V gene. The CDR3 DNA is TGCGCCAGCAGCCTTCACCATGGGGACAGATCAAACATTCAGTACTTC. It translates to CASSLHHGDRSNIQYF.

The J gene is TRBJ2-1, the V gene TRBV5-1, with 11 bases that match TRBD2. Germline lookup yields CDR1 SGHRS and CDR2 YFSETQ. This CDR3 contains 16 residues. After removal of 1 base from V and 2 bases from J, the junction contained 2 bases not matched to a gene. CDR3 protein: CASSLTSGSAYNEQFF. The CDR3 DNA reads TGCGCCAGCAGCTTGACTAGCGGGAGTGCCTACAATGAGCAGTTCTTC.

Comment on this clone: The same CDR3 is also encoded by other DNA sequences in this sample. The gene calls are TRBV4-2 and TRBJ2-3; D is uncertain. Trimming removed 4 bases from V and 2 bases from J, with 13 bases in between. The CDR3 consists of 15 residues. Germline CDR1 LGHNA, CDR2 YNFKEQ. The CDR3, as DNA: TGTGCCAGCAGCCTAGGGAATCGTGACACAGATACGCAGTATTTT. As protein: CASSLGNRDTDTQYF.

This clone came up a few times. The chain employs TRBV7-2 and TRBJ1-5, with a possible D match to TRBD1 (5 bases). Looked up from germline, CDR1 is SGHTA and CDR2 is FQGNSA. The CDR3 runs 13 residues. Trimming stripped 2 bases from V and 4 bases from J, with 6 bases between. The CDR3 sequence is CASSLWGNQPQHF. CDR3 sequence (DNA): TGTGCCAGCAGCTTATGGGGGAATCAGCCCCAGCATTTT. Based on the CDR3 plus reference TRBV7-2 and TRBJ1-5, the full variable domain is GAGVSQSPSNKVTEKGKDVELRCDPISGHTALYWYRQSLGQGLEFLIYFQGNSAPDKSGLPSDRFSAERTGGSVSTLTIQRTQQEDSAVYLCASSLWGNQPQHFGDGTRLSIL.

The gene calls are TRBV10-1 and TRBJ1-2; maybe TRBD1 (5 bases). Trimming cost V 8 bases and J 1 base, with 17 bases left between them. This CDR3 contains 15 residues. Germline lookup yields CDR1 WNHNN and CDR2 SYGVQD (reference sequence). CDR3 nucleotide sequence: TGCGCCAGCCCGAGAGCCCTGACAGTTAACTATGGCTACACCTTC. Translating gives CASPRALTVNYGYTF.

This clone came up once. The V gene is TRBV10-3, the J gene TRBJ2-7; TRBD1 matches 12 bases. Germline V lookup: CDR1 ENHRY, CDR2 SYGVKD. The CDR3 is 18 residues long. V dropped 5 bases and J dropped 4; count of bases not matched to a gene: 15. In DNA form, the CDR3 reads TGTGCCATCAGTCTCCTCGGGGGACAGGGGGCGCCGGGATACGAGCAGTACTTC. Translated, it gives CAISLLGGQGAPGYEQYF.

The rearrangement links TRBV19 to TRBJ2-2; D remains unclear. The CDR3 spans 13 residues. V lost 3 bases and J lost 2, with 4 bases in between. Germline CDR1 LNHDA, CDR2 SQIVND (reference sequence). The CDR3 DNA sequence: TGTGCCAGTAGTATCTTTAACACCGGGGAGCTGTTTTTT. This gives the protein CASSIFNTGELFF.

This chain uses TRBV29-1 with TRBJ1-4, with 10 bases aligning to TRBD1. Germline assignment: CDR1 SQVTM and CDR2 ANQGSEA. This CDR3 contains 15 residues. With 4 bases clipped from V and 3 bases from J, the junction kept 5 bases outside the gene matches. As DNA, the CDR3 is TGCAGCGTTGCCCGGACAGGGGGTGCTAATGAAAAACTGTTTTTT. Translating gives CSVARTGGANEKLFF.

This chain joins TRBV19 and TRBJ1-5; 10 nucleotides agree with TRBD1. Trimming took 7 bases from V and 6 from J; bases not matched to a gene: 6. The CDR3 runs to 14 residues. Per germline, CDR1 LNHDA and CDR2 SQIVND (reference sequence). This chain's CDR3 is CASTMTGGGQPQHF. Here the CDR3 DNA reads TGTGCCAGTACCATGACAGGGGGCGGTCAGCCCCAGCATTTT.

This chain uses TRBV29-1 with TRBJ1-4, with TRBD1 matching over 8 bases. CDR3 length: 13 residues. The ends lost 7 bases at V and 8 bases at J; junction bases unmatched: 9. Per the germline V gene, CDR1 is SQVTM and CDR2 is ANQGSEA. The CDR3 DNA sequence: TGCAGCGCTCCCAGGGGGCTAGAAGAAAAACTGTTTTTT. As protein: CSAPRGLEEKLFF.

The rearrangement links TRBV5-5 to TRBJ2-3, with D perhaps being TRBD1 or TRBD2 (5 bases each). The CDR3 contains 18 residues. Looked up from germline, CDR1 is SGHKS and CDR2 is YYEKEE (reference sequence). V lost 2 bases, J lost 1 base, and 20 bases lay in between. CDR3 sequence: CASSFRPGSVWGTDTQYF. The CDR3 nucleotides read TGTGCCAGCAGCTTCAGGCCAGGGAGTGTATGGGGCACAGATACGCAGTATTTT.

This clone has a handful of counts. This sequence joins TRBV18 and TRBJ1-1; D is possibly TRBD1 (5 bases). The CDR3 is 15 residues long. Trimming stripped 1 base from V and 3 bases from J, with 12 bases between. The germline CDR1 and CDR2 sequences are KGHSH and LQKENI. The CDR3 here is CASSPRGASDTEAFF. Written as DNA, the CDR3 is TGTGCCAGCTCACCACGTGGGGCGTCGGACACTGAAGCTTTCTTT.

V gene TRBV6-1 combines with J gene TRBJ1-1; D is perhaps TRBD1 (5 bases). The length of the CDR3 is 16 residues. Trimming took 4 bases from V and 0 from J, leaving 15 bases between them. Germline V CDR1 and CDR2: MNHNS, SASEGT. The CDR3 region has the DNA TGTGCCAGCAGTGCTATAGGGGCCCCCATGAACACTGAAGCTTTCTTT. Protein sequence: CASSAIGAPMNTEAFF.

This clone was counted only a few times. The rearrangement uses TRBV5-1 and TRBJ1-2, with D tentatively TRBD1 (5 bases). V lost 2 bases to trimming and J lost 5 bases, with 10 bases between them. CDR3 length: 13 residues. Germline V CDR1 and CDR2: SGHRS, YFSETQ. The CDR3 region is CASSFQGEYGYTF. In DNA form, the CDR3 reads TGCGCCAGCAGCTTTCAGGGCGAGTATGGCTACACCTTC.

This clone was recorded at least ten times. The CDR3 region has the DNA TGTGCCAGTAGTGTGACAGGGGGCGACGAGCAGTACTTC. Translated, it gives CASSVTGGDEQYF. V and J are TRBV19 and TRBJ2-7; TRBD1 matches 10 bases. Germline V gene sequence: CDR1 LNHDA, CDR2 SQIVND (reference sequence). Trimming cost V 5 bases and J 5 bases; bases outside gene matches: 3. This CDR3 is built from 13 residues.

The rearrangement links TRBV5-4 to TRBJ2-7; TRBD2 matches 14 bases. The CDR3 spans 16 residues. V shed 3 bases, J shed 3 bases, and the junction held 5 bases outside the gene matches. Germline V gene data show CDR1 as SGHNT and CDR2 as YYREEE (reference sequence). The CDR3 spells CASSSAGLAGVYEQYF. CDR3 DNA sequence: TGTGCCAGCAGCTCTGCGGGACTAGCGGGGGTCTACGAGCAGTACTTC.